Listed here are 32 T cell receptor beta chains from one sample, sequenced in a study of blood T cell repertoires in COVID-19. The repertoire was sequenced with immunoSEQ multiplex PCR; TCRdb's copy has only in-frame clones and lacks some. Of more than 150,000 clones in the sample, approximately 86% were seen once. The specimen was peripheral blood. These TCRs come from a man between 60 and 75 years old with COVID-19, enrolled during active disease.

CDR3 DNA sequence: TGTGCCAGCAGCACAGGGGCCAACTATGGCTACACCTTC. Translated: CASSTGANYGYTF. The rearrangement joins TRBV28 to TRBJ1-2; 7 bases line up with TRBD1. This CDR3 is 13 amino acids long. CDR1 and CDR2 from the germline V gene are MDHEN and SYDVKM. V gave up 6 bases and J gave up 2 bases; unmatched junction bases: 3.

The rearrangement links TRBV10-3 to TRBJ1-1; TRBD1 matches 10 bases. The CDR3 length is 14 residues. CDR1 ENHRY and CDR2 SYGVKD come from the germline V gene. Losses at the gene ends were 2 bases for V and 4 bases for J; bases not matched to a gene: 1. The DNA of the CDR3 is TGTGCCATCAGTGAGCGGGACAGGGGCACTGAAGCTTTCTTT. Translated: CAISERDRGTEAFF.

Of note for this clone: Sequence at one end of the junction differs from germline and may be a read error. The chain recombines TRBV7-7 with TRBJ2-5; D might be TRBD2 (7 bases). Per germline, CDR1 SSHAT and CDR2 FNYEAQ (reference sequence). The CDR3 has 16 residues. CDR3 residues: CASSLGVGGARETQYF. The CDR3 DNA follows: TGTGCTAGCAGCTTAGGGGTAGGGGGGGCACGAGAGACCCAGTACTTC. Full variable domain (outside the CDR3, taken from reference TRBV7-7 and TRBJ2-5): GAGVSQSPRYKVTKRGQDVTLRCDPISSHATLYWYQQALGQGPEFLTYFNYEAQPDKSGLPSDRFSAERPEGSISTLTIQRTEQRDSAMYRCASSLGVGGARETQYFGPGTRLLVL.

The chain links TRBV12-5 to TRBJ2-1; D perhaps matches TRBD1 (7 bases). V dropped 6 bases and J dropped 8 bases, with 20 bases sitting between them. Per germline, CDR1 LGHNT and CDR2 FRNRAP. This CDR3 comprises 15 residues. This CDR3 is CASGLRRGRIDEQFF. The CDR3 nucleotides read TGTGCTAGTGGCCTGAGGAGGGGGCGGATCGATGAGCAGTTCTTC.

The chain links TRBV6-5 to TRBJ1-1; D uncertain. The CDR3 is 15 amino acids. V lost 5 bases and J lost 8, with 21 bases in between. Germline V CDR1 and CDR2: MNHEY, SVGAGI. The CDR3 loop reads CASSTLFSVLTEAFF. The CDR3 coding sequence is TGTGCCAGCAGTACCCTTTTTTCGGTCTTAACGGAAGCTTTCTTT.

The chain employs TRBV7-9 and TRBJ2-2; D might be TRBD1 (7 bases). The CDR3 has 15 amino acids. V was trimmed by 5 bases and J by 0 bases, leaving 10 bases between them. Germline-derived CDR1 and CDR2 are SEHNR and FQNEAQ (reference sequence). CDR3 DNA: TGTGCCAGCAGCGGCGGGACAGCGAACACCGGGGAGCTGTTTTTT. Protein: CASSGGTANTGELFF.

On this clone itself: Other DNA sequences in this specimen translate into the identical CDR3. This rearrangement joins TRBV5-1 to TRBJ1-4, with D tentatively TRBD1 (5 bases). Trimming shortened V by 4 bases and J by 5 bases, and 12 bases separated the two germline ends. The germline CDR1 and CDR2 sequences are SGHRS and YFSETQ. This CDR3 region has 14 residues. In DNA, the CDR3 is TGCGCCAGCAGCCCTGGCGGGACGAATGAAAAACTGTTTTTT. Protein sequence: CASSPGGTNEKLFF. The full variable domain, with the rest looked up from reference TRBV5-1 and TRBJ1-4, is KAGVTQTPRYLIKTRGQQVTLSCSPISGHRSVSWYQQTPGQGLQFLFEYFSETQRNKGNFPGRFSGRQFSNSRSEMNVSTLELGDSALYLCASSPGGTNEKLFFGSGTQLSVL.

CDR3 residues: CASKIATNTGELFF. The CDR3 coding sequence is TGTGCCAGCAAAATTGCTACGAACACCGGGGAGCTGTTTTTT. The chain joins TRBV6-5 to TRBJ2-2; D gene unclear. The germline gives CDR1 MNHEY, CDR2 SVGAGI. With 7 bases removed from V and 0 bases from J, the gap between germline ends came to 9 bases. This CDR3 is 14 amino acids long.

The chain uses TRBV5-5 and TRBJ1-4, with TRBD1 as a possible D gene (5 bases). Germline lookup yields CDR1 SGHKS and CDR2 YYEKEE (reference sequence). V was clipped by 0 bases and J by 9 bases, with 12 bases between them. This CDR3 has 14 amino acids. The CDR3 coding sequence is TGTGCCAGCAGCTTGGCCGCGGACACCAAAAAACTGTTTTTT. Its protein product is CASSLAADTKKLFF. The whole variable domain, filled in from reference TRBV5-5 and TRBJ1-4, reads DAGVTQSPTHLIKTRGQQVTLRCSPISGHKSVSWYQQVLGQGPQFIFQYYEKEERGRGNFPDRFSARQFPNYSSELNVNALLLGDSALYLCASSLAADTKKLFFGSGTQLSVL.

This rearrangement joins TRBV19 to TRBJ1-6, with 9 bases aligning to TRBD1. After removal of 4 bases from V and 7 bases from J, the junction contained 17 bases not matched to a gene. This CDR3 is built from 19 residues. Germline V gene data show CDR1 as LNHDA and CDR2 as SQIVND (reference sequence). CDR3 bases: TGTGCCAGTAGTAACCCGGGACAGGGACTCGAAGAAGGGAATTCACCCCTCCACTTT. Its translation is CASSNPGQGLEEGNSPLHF.

This clone was observed a handful of times. The chain joins TRBV27 to TRBJ1-2; TRBD1 agrees at 10 bases. The CDR3 has 14 residues. CDR1 MNHEY and CDR2 SMNVEV come from the germline V gene (reference sequence). The V segment lost 10 bases and the J segment 8 bases; nucleotides outside the gene matches: 13. This CDR3 reads CATGTGARMGGYTF. CDR3 nucleotides: TGTGCCACCGGGACAGGGGCCAGGATGGGAGGCTACACCTTC.

V gene TRBV4-3 combines with J gene TRBJ2-1, with TRBD2 as a possible D gene (6 bases). The CDR3 length is 14 residues. V was clipped by 4 bases and J by 3 bases, with 10 bases between them. From germline, CDR1 is LGHNA and CDR2 YSLEER. CDR3 in amino acids: CASSRDLNYNEQFF. CDR3 coding DNA: TGCGCCAGCAGCCGGGACTTAAACTACAATGAGCAGTTCTTC.

The rearrangement links TRBV4-3 to TRBJ1-6, with 7 bases aligning to TRBD1. With 4 bases clipped from V and 6 bases from J, the junction kept 3 bases outside the gene matches. The CDR3 is 14 amino acids. Germline V lookup: CDR1 LGHNA, CDR2 YSLEER. In DNA form, the CDR3 reads TGCGCCAGCAGCCCGGGACAGAGTAATTCACCCCTCCACTTT. This translates into CASSPGQSNSPLHF.

To note about this clone: In the same sample, other DNA sequences code for this CDR3. This rearrangement joins TRBV4-3 to TRBJ1-2; D uncertain. Germline CDR1 is LGHNA and CDR2 is YSLEER. The CDR3 has 13 amino acids. Trimming left V 2 bases short and J 4 bases short, with 8 bases between. The CDR3 here is CASSQPGGYGYTF. CDR3 DNA sequence: TGCGCCAGCAGCCAACCGGGTGGCTATGGCTACACCTTC.

V usage is TRBV9 and J usage is TRBJ1-3, with 7 bases aligning to TRBD1. Germline V lookup: CDR1 SGDLS, CDR2 YYNGEE. CDR3 length: 15 residues. V gave up 5 bases and J gave up 0 bases; unmatched junction bases: 5. The DNA for the CDR3 is TGTGCCAGCAGTATGGGACAGAGCTCTGGAAACACCATATATTTT. Its translation: CASSMGQSSGNTIYF.

V usage is TRBV11-1 and J usage is TRBJ2-3; possibly TRBD1 for D (5 bases). Germline CDR1 reads SGHAT; CDR2 reads FQDESV (reference sequence). There are 14 residues in the CDR3. V lost 6 bases, J lost 0 bases, and 10 bases lay in between. The CDR3 DNA sequence: TGTGCCAGCAGTTTCGACAGAAGCACAGATACGCAGTATTTT. The encoded protein is CASSFDRSTDTQYF.

The V call is TRBV5-8, the J call TRBJ2-5, with 7 bases identical to TRBD2. In germline, CDR1 is SGHTS, CDR2 YDEGEE. V trimming: 0 bases; J trimming: 1 base; junction bases outside the gene matches: 12. The CDR3 spans 18 residues. Written as DNA, the CDR3 is TGTGCCAGCAGCTTGGGCAACCTAGCGGCTACCCCCCAAGAGACCCAGTACTTC. Amino acid sequence: CASSLGNLAATPQETQYF.

The chain links TRBV7-2 to TRBJ2-3; the match to TRBD2 covers 9 bases. Germline CDR1 is SGHTA and CDR2 is FQGNSA. This CDR3 spans 16 amino acids. Trimming at V came to 4 bases and at J to 2 bases, leaving 7 bases not matched to a gene. The CDR3 spells CASSSLAGGPTDTQYF. CDR3 coding DNA: TGTGCCAGCAGCTCCCTTGCGGGGGGGCCCACAGATACGCAGTATTTT.

The rearrangement links TRBV7-3 to TRBJ2-5; TRBD2 matches 7 bases. This CDR3 has 15 residues. CDR1 is SGHTA and CDR2 is FQGTGA in the germline V gene. Trimming at V came to 1 base and at J to 2 bases, leaving 4 bases not matched to a gene. The CDR3 DNA sequence: TGTGCCAGCAGCTTAAGCGGGGGAAAACAAGAGACCCAGTACTTC. This sequence encodes CASSLSGGKQETQYF.

The J gene is TRBJ2-3, the V gene TRBV5-1, with 8 bases fitting TRBD2. The CDR3 runs to 16 residues. Germline loops: CDR1 SGHRS, CDR2 YFSETQ. The ends lost 0 bases at V and 0 bases at J; junction bases unmatched: 3. CDR3 bases: TGCGCCAGCAGCTTGGTTAGCGGGACGAGCACAGATACGCAGTATTTT. Translating it yields CASSLVSGTSTDTQYF.

The V gene is TRBV6-5, the J gene TRBJ2-1, with 7 bases matching TRBD1. CDR1 MNHEY and CDR2 SVGAGI come from the germline V gene. This CDR3 spans 16 amino acids. Trimming at V came to 2 bases and at J to 6 bases, leaving 10 bases not matched to a gene. CDR3 residues: CASSYRPGTETNEQFF. The CDR3 DNA reads as TGTGCCAGCAGTTACAGGCCCGGGACAGAAACCAATGAGCAGTTCTTC.

V gene TRBV25-1 combines with J gene TRBJ1-5, with D unresolved. Germline V lookup: CDR1 MGHDK, CDR2 SYGVNS. The CDR3 has 12 residues. V lost 0 bases to trimming and J lost 9 bases, with 6 bases between them. In DNA form, the CDR3 reads TGTGCCAGCAGTGAATATCGGGGGCCCCAGCATTTT. Amino acid sequence: CASSEYRGPQHF.

The genes are TRBV5-6 and TRBJ1-1; TRBD1 might be the D (5 bases). There are 15 residues in the CDR3. The V end lost 0 bases, the J end lost 5 bases, and 14 bases lay between the germline ends. CDR1 and CDR2 from the germline V gene are SGHDT and YYEEEE. CDR3: CASSLALGRGTEAFF. CDR3 coding DNA: TGTGCCAGCAGCTTGGCCTTAGGTAGGGGAACTGAAGCTTTCTTT. Looking up the rest from reference TRBV5-6 and TRBJ1-1 gives the full variable domain: DAGVTQSPTHLIKTRGQQVTLRCSPKSGHDTVSWYQQALGQGPQFIFQYYEEEERQRGNFPDRFSGHQFPNYSSELNVNALLLGDSALYLCASSLALGRGTEAFFGQGTRLTVV.

The chain recombines TRBV5-4 with TRBJ1-2; D unresolved. Germline assignment: CDR1 SGHNT and CDR2 YYREEE (reference sequence). V lost 3 bases and J 0 bases, leaving 12 bases between the germline ends. The CDR3 has 15 residues. The chain's CDR3 is CASSSPDGTNYGYTF. CDR3 nucleotides: TGTGCCAGCAGCTCTCCGGACGGGACTAACTATGGCTACACCTTC.

The chain is built from TRBV7-3 and TRBJ2-5; 9 bases are shared with TRBD2. V was pared by 1 base and J by 3 bases, with 0 bases of the junction left unmatched. CDR3 length: 14 amino acids. CDR1 is SGHTA, CDR2 FQGTGA, per germline. CDR3: CASSLSGGEETQYF. The CDR3 DNA is TGTGCCAGCAGCTTAAGCGGGGGGGAAGAGACCCAGTACTTC.

The chain recombines TRBV12-3 or TRBV12-4 with TRBJ1-5; no reliable D call. The CDR3 has 12 amino acids. V lost 7 bases and J 4 bases, leaving 8 bases between the germline ends. In DNA, the CDR3 is TGTGCCAGCACCGTGTTAAATCAGCCCCAGCATTTT. Translating gives CASTVLNQPQHF.

This clone has just a few counts. The chain uses TRBV10-3 and TRBJ1-1, with no clear D. The V end lost 11 bases, the J end lost 0 bases, and 13 bases lay between the germline ends. Germline lookup yields CDR1 ENHRY and CDR2 SYGVKD. The CDR3 loop spans 13 amino acids. DNA of the CDR3: TGTGCCTGCGGCGAGCAAATGAACACTGAAGCTTTCTTT. This codes for CACGEQMNTEAFF.

The chain combines TRBV6-5 with TRBJ2-1, with 11 bases aligning to TRBD1. Germline V lookup: CDR1 MNHEY, CDR2 SVGAGI. The CDR3 runs 15 residues. V shed 7 bases, J shed 7 bases, and the junction held 9 bases outside the gene matches. In DNA form, the CDR3 reads TGTGCCAGCAACGGACAGGGGGCGTTTGGAAATGAGCAGTTCTTC. It codes for CASNGQGAFGNEQFF.

This clone has a handful of counts. The rearrangement links TRBV19 to TRBJ1-2; D is perhaps TRBD1 (5 bases). The CDR3 covers 14 residues. CDR1 LNHDA and CDR2 SQIVND come from the germline V gene (reference sequence). The ends were cut back, 3 bases at V and 4 bases at J, with 12 bases in the middle. CDR3 nucleotide sequence: TGTGCCAGTAGTATCGGCCAGGGTATCTATGGCTACACCTTC. Amino acid sequence: CASSIGQGIYGYTF.

To note about this clone: Distinct nucleotide sequences in the sample also encode this CDR3. The chain employs TRBV11-2 and TRBJ2-3, with 8 bases matching TRBD1. Germline V lookup: CDR1 SGHAT, CDR2 FQNNGV. Trimming cost V 3 bases and J 0 bases; bases outside gene matches: 5. The CDR3 has 16 residues. The CDR3 region is CASSLRTGTSTDTQYF. The CDR3 DNA reads as TGTGCCAGCAGCTTGAGGACAGGGACTAGCACAGATACGCAGTATTTT.

The chain has TRBV27 and TRBJ1-1; TRBD1 might be the D (5 bases). The CDR3 contains 18 residues. Between the trimmed V and J ends, which lost 4 bases and 3 bases, there was a span of 24 bases. Germline V gene sequence: CDR1 MNHEY, CDR2 SMNVEV (reference sequence). The CDR3 loop reads CASSSGGSMRKVYTEAFF. In DNA form, the CDR3 reads TGTGCCAGCAGTTCGGGGGGTTCGATGAGAAAGGTTTACACTGAAGCTTTCTTT.

The chain uses TRBV29-1 and TRBJ1-3; 8 bases fit TRBD1. CDR1 is SQVTM, CDR2 ANQGSEA, per germline. V shed 6 bases, J shed 4 bases, and the junction held 5 bases outside the gene matches. The CDR3 covers 13 residues. Here the CDR3 DNA reads TGCAGCGTCCACAGGGGGAGCGGAAACACCATATATTTT. Amino acid sequence: CSVHRGSGNTIYF.